These 24 T cell receptor beta chains were all obtained from the same sample, sequenced in a study of control samples from healthy donors and cancer patients. Here immunoSEQ multiplex PCR was the method, and the copy in TCRdb shows in-frame clones only, minus some. The sample includes a few thousand clones, 78% of them seen just once. Specimen: formalin-fixed, paraffin-embedded tissue. These receptors were collected from a male donor with melanoma.

This clone was counted between two and nine times. The CDR3 here is CASSWGTGLDTQYF. For the CDR3, the DNA is TGCGCCAGCAGCTGGGGGACAGGGCTGGATACGCAGTATTTT. The chain combines TRBV5-1 with TRBJ2-3, with 9 nucleotides matching TRBD1. This CDR3 region has 14 residues. In germline, CDR1 is SGHRS, CDR2 YFSETQ. V trimming: 3 bases; J trimming: 6 bases; junction bases outside the gene matches: 5. The full variable domain, completed using reference TRBV5-1 and TRBJ2-3, is KAGVTQTPRYLIKTRGQQVTLSCSPISGHRSVSWYQQTPGQGLQFLFEYFSETQRNKGNFPGRFSGRQFSNSRSEMNVSTLELGDSALYLCASSWGTGLDTQYFGPGTRLTVL.

This rearrangement joins TRBV9 to TRBJ2-6; D is possibly TRBD2 (5 bases). The CDR3 length is 15 residues. Germline loops: CDR1 SGDLS, CDR2 YYNGEE. V was shortened by 4 bases and J by 3 bases, with 11 bases between the two germline ends. The CDR3 nucleotides read TGTGCCAGCAGCTCCCGGGGATTTGGGGCCAACGTCCTGACTTTC. As protein: CASSSRGFGANVLTF.

V is TRBV11-2 and J is TRBJ2-7, with 9 nucleotides matching TRBD2. CDR1 SGHAT and CDR2 FQNNGV come from the germline V gene. This CDR3 contains 15 residues. The junction had 6 bases not matched to a gene; V was cut back by 0 bases and J by 6 bases. CDR3 coding DNA: TGTGCCAGCAGCTTAGAAAGTGGCGGGAGGGCCGAGCAGTACTTC. It encodes CASSLESGGRAEQYF. Variable domain in full (rest from reference TRBV11-2 and TRBJ2-7): EAGVAQSPRYKIIEKRQSVAFWCNPISGHATLYWYQQILGQGPKLLIQFQNNGVVDDSQLPKDRFSAERLKGVDSTLKIQPAKLEDSAVYLCASSLESGGRAEQYFGPGTRLTVT.

In its sample, this clone was seen a few times. The chain combines TRBV10-3 with TRBJ2-7; D uncertain. This CDR3 comprises 12 residues. In germline, CDR1 is ENHRY, CDR2 SYGVKD. Trimming shortened V by 3 bases and J by 5 bases, and 8 bases separated the two germline ends. CDR3 sequence (DNA): TGTGCCATCAGTGACCTGACGGACGAGCAGTACTTC. It yields the protein CAISDLTDEQYF.

This chain links TRBV30 with TRBJ1-1, with D maybe TRBD1 (5 bases). Germline lookup yields CDR1 GTSNPN and CDR2 SVGIG (reference sequence). CDR3 length equals 13 residues. V lost 0 bases and J lost 4, with 9 bases in between. CDR3 DNA sequence: TGTGCCTGGAGTGTAGCAGGGCCCACTGAAGCTTTCTTT. This gives the protein CAWSVAGPTEAFF.

The rearrangement uses TRBV11-2 and TRBJ2-2; TRBD1 agrees at 9 bases. V shed 5 bases and J 0 bases; nucleotides not matched to a gene: 4. In germline, CDR1 is SGHAT, CDR2 FQNNGV. This CDR3 contains 16 residues. The CDR3, as DNA: TGTGCCAGCAGCCCACGACAGGGGGCGAACACCGGGGAGCTGTTTTTT. Translation gives CASSPRQGANTGELFF.

The chain couples TRBV5-1 to TRBJ2-3, with a tentative D call TRBD1 (5 bases). The germline CDR1 and CDR2 sequences are SGHRS and YFSETQ. CDR3 length: 14 amino acids. V dropped 0 bases and J dropped 6 bases, with 11 bases sitting between them. The DNA for the CDR3 is TGCGCCAGCAGCTTGGCCAGGGTTCAGGATACGCAGTATTTT. Its protein product is CASSLARVQDTQYF.

This clone was picked up one time. DNA for the CDR3: TGTGCCAGCAGCTTAGAGCCGGGGAAGGATGAGCAGTTCTTC. This codes for CASSLEPGKDEQFF. The rearrangement links TRBV7-2 to TRBJ2-1; TRBD2 might be the D (5 bases). V was cut by 1 base and J by 8 bases, with 12 bases left in between. Germline CDR1 and CDR2: SGHTA and FQGNSA. The CDR3 totals 14 residues.

This chain joins TRBV2 and TRBJ1-5; the D is unclear. In germline, CDR1 is SNHLY, CDR2 FYNNEI. The CDR3 has 17 residues. Between the trimmed V and J ends, which lost 2 bases and 4 bases, there was a span of 18 bases. CDR3 sequence (DNA): TGTGCCAGCAGTGAACACCTCAAGGGAGGATTAAATCAGCCCCAGCATTTT. Encoded protein: CASSEHLKGGLNQPQHF.

J is TRBJ2-2 and V is TRBV5-1; D is possibly TRBD1 (5 bases). The CDR3 runs 16 residues. Deletions cut 0 bases from V and 6 bases from J, with 15 bases between. From germline, CDR1 is SGHRS and CDR2 YFSETQ. CDR3 coding DNA: TGCGCCAGCAGCTTGGTAACAGGAGCGCGCGCCGGGGAGCTGTTTTTT. Encoded protein: CASSLVTGARAGELFF.

The chain carries TRBV28 and TRBJ2-1; TRBD2 matches 7 bases. The CDR3 runs to 12 residues. Trimming removed 8 bases from V and 8 bases from J; junction bases left unmatched: 6. CDR1 and CDR2 (germline): MDHEN, SYDVKM. As DNA, the CDR3 is TGTGCCAGCGGGGGGGTAGCTCATGAGCAGTTCTTC. As protein: CASGGVAHEQFF.

This rearrangement joins TRBV14 to TRBJ2-1; no definite D call. V was trimmed by 4 bases and J by 7 bases, leaving 14 bases between them. Germline CDR1 is SGHDN and CDR2 is FVKESK. This CDR3 has 14 amino acids. This chain's CDR3 is CASSPFESKNEQFF. The CDR3 coding sequence is TGTGCCAGCAGCCCCTTCGAGAGTAAGAATGAGCAGTTCTTC.

V and J are TRBV3-1 (or the pseudogene TRBV3-2) and TRBJ2-2; D is unresolved. There are 14 residues in the CDR3. Trimming removed 2 bases at V and 3 bases at J, with 7 bases between. Germline-derived CDR1 and CDR2 are LGHDT and YNNKEL (reference sequence). The DNA for the CDR3 is TGTGCCAGCAGCCAAAGCCGGGACACCGGGGAGCTGTTTTTT. This translates into CASSQSRDTGELFF.

The chain combines TRBV11-2 with TRBJ2-1, with D possibly being TRBD2 (6 bases). CDR1 SGHAT and CDR2 FQNNGV come from the germline V gene. The V end lost 3 bases, the J end lost 10 bases, and 16 bases lay between the germline ends. The CDR3 is made up of 14 amino acids. Here the CDR3 DNA reads TGTGCCAGCAGCTTTGAATCCGGGACTGGGGAGCAGTTCTTC. Translating it yields CASSFESGTGEQFF.

The V gene is TRBV11-2, the J gene TRBJ1-1, with D unresolved. The CDR3 length is 15 residues. V lost 3 bases and J lost 0, with 11 bases in between. The V gene's germline CDR1 is SGHAT and CDR2 FQNNGV. The CDR3 DNA follows: TGTGCCAGCAGCTTTGAGGGATCAATGAACACTGAAGCTTTCTTT. Translating gives CASSFEGSMNTEAFF.

This clone was counted a single time. The V and J genes are TRBV15 and TRBJ2-1; TRBD2 matches 10 bases. Germline V gene lookup returns CDR1 LNHNV and CDR2 YYDKDF (reference sequence). The CDR3 is 12 amino acids. The V gene end was trimmed by 3 bases and the J gene end by 15 bases; junction bases not matched to a gene: 5. As DNA, the CDR3 is TGTGCCACCAGCAGTGTAGCGGGAGGTCCGTTCTTC. Its translation: CATSSVAGGPFF.

J is TRBJ2-3 and V is TRBV12-3 or TRBV12-4; D is uncertain. The CDR3 consists of 13 residues. The V gene lost 5 bases and the J gene lost 2 bases, with 8 bases spanning the gap. The CDR3 DNA follows: TGTGCCAGCAGTCTTGGGGACACAGATACGCAGTATTTT. Its translation is CASSLGDTDTQYF.

J is TRBJ2-7 and V is TRBV19, with 13 bases fitting TRBD2. CDR1 is LNHDA and CDR2 is SQIVND in the germline V gene (reference sequence). With V trimmed by 5 bases and J by 1 base, 2 bases remained unmatched. The CDR3 covers 15 residues. Written as DNA, the CDR3 is TGTGCCAGTAGTGGACTAGCGGGGGTTTCCTACGAGCAGTACTTC. It translates to CASSGLAGVSYEQYF.

The chain uses TRBV6-6 and TRBJ2-1; 9 nucleotides align to TRBD2. CDR3 size: 14 residues. Germline lookup yields CDR1 MNHNY and CDR2 SVGAGI (reference sequence). The trim removed 8 bases at V and 7 bases at J, leaving 9 bases unmatched. CDR3 nucleotides: TGTGCCAGCCGAGGCGGGAGGGGCGGAAATGAGCAGTTCTTC. Its protein product is CASRGGRGGNEQFF.

The gene calls are TRBV10-1 and TRBJ2-2, with 11 bases fitting TRBD2. Trimming cost V 4 bases and J 1 base; bases outside gene matches: 5. The CDR3 contains 17 residues. Germline assignment: CDR1 WNHNN and CDR2 SYGVQD (reference sequence). The CDR3 reads CASSGPGTSGNTGELFF. The CDR3, as DNA: TGCGCCAGCAGTGGTCCCGGGACTAGCGGGAACACCGGGGAGCTGTTTTTT.

The chain recombines TRBV2 with TRBJ1-1; TRBD1 matches at 7 bases. Germline V lookup: CDR1 SNHLY, CDR2 FYNNEI. The CDR3 is 15 amino acids. V was clipped by 9 bases and J by 4 bases; unmatched bases: 14. For the CDR3, the DNA is TGTGCCAGTGACAGGGCAACAATTCGAGGCACTGAAGCTTTCTTT. Translated, it gives CASDRATIRGTEAFF.

The CDR3 nucleotides read TGTGCCAGCAGTGGGACAGGGTATACCTACGAGCAGTACTTC. Translating it yields CASSGTGYTYEQYF. The gene calls are TRBV7-9 and TRBJ2-7, with 9 bases identical to TRBD1. This CDR3 has 14 amino acids. Trimming cost V 6 bases and J 2 bases; bases outside gene matches: 5. CDR1 SEHNR and CDR2 FQNEAQ come from the germline V gene (reference sequence).

This rearrangement joins TRBV7-9 to TRBJ2-1; no reliable D call. Trimming removed 6 bases at V and 6 bases at J, with 6 bases between. This CDR3 has 11 residues. The V gene's germline CDR1 is SEHNR and CDR2 FQNEAQ (reference sequence). The CDR3 here is CASRSPNEQFF. In nucleotides, the CDR3 is TGTGCCAGCAGAAGTCCCAATGAGCAGTTCTTC.

V usage is TRBV11-3 and J usage is TRBJ1-1; tentative D call: TRBD1 (5 bases). Trimming cost V 4 bases and J 0 bases, with 9 bases left between them. CDR3 length: 14 amino acids. The germline CDR1 and CDR2 sequences are SGHNT and YENEEA. CDR3 amino acids: CASSWRQLNTEAFF. The CDR3 bases are TGTGCCAGCAGCTGGAGACAGCTGAACACTGAAGCTTTCTTT.